The sequence of this TCR beta chain was determined in a study of control samples from healthy donors and cancer patients (TCRdb year 2020). This clone was picked up a small number of times. Its binding antigen is unknown. Base qualities were left out, and no much larger clone turns up one base away. Preparation of the library involved the immunoSEQ multiplex PCR assay. TCRdb re-hosts the immuneACCESS table, in-frame sequences only. Its copies lack some clones; in the studies checked, an unresolved V gene accounts for under half of them, and the cause for the rest is not known. Recorded for this sample are approximately 30,000 clones; just under 90% of them occurred a single time. The top ten constitute 1.6% of the sample. From its cysteine to its phenylalanine, the CDR3 spans 16 amino acids. Only the CDR3 DNA is retained, 48 bases long and in frame from the first base. As encoded in the germline V gene (reference sequence), CDR1 is SGHNT while CDR2 is YYREEE. Unmatched junction bases come to 6, with V trimmed by 1 base and J by 0 bases.

Sequencing used PBMCs. This chain is built from TRBV5-4 and TRBJ2-7, with 8 central nucleotides matching TRBD2. The clonotype originates from a woman aged 40 to 55 with lung cancer. The bases read TGTGCCAGCAGCTTGTCCAGCGGGGGTTTCTCCTACGAGCAGTACTTC. This translates into CASSLSSGGFSYEQYF.